Sequencing of this TCR beta chain was carried out in a study of blood T cell repertoires in COVID-19. The ends were cut back, 5 bases at V and 6 bases at J, with 8 bases in the middle. CDR3 size: 13 residues. Germline CDR1 is SEHNR and CDR2 is FQNEAQ (reference sequence). Generated by immunoSEQ multiplex PCR, the TCRdb table keeps only in-frame clones and is missing some. Of a few hundred thousand clones listed, 81% are singletons. The chain joins TRBV7-9 to TRBJ1-6; unclear D gene. This TCR was sampled from a human donor with acute or convalescent COVID-19. The donor label of this sample is uncertain. Sequences were obtained from peripheral blood. The CDR3 protein is CASSKDFNSPLHF. CDR3 in DNA: TGTGCCAGCAGCAAGGACTTTAATTCACCCCTCCACTTT.